Listed below are T cell receptor beta chains from one sample, sequenced in a study of quantifying T cell responses using KT2 cells. TCRdb independently ran MiXCR on the UMI-ligation and nested PCR reads; one entry per CDR3 protein. Seen here are around 35,000 distinct CDR3 sequences, 10% observed once, and the top ten hold around a tenth. The sample taken for sequencing was PBMCs spiked with cells of the T cell clone KT2. These TCRs come from a human donor. The CDR3 runs from the conserved cysteine through the conserved F or W. The D gene is left open where the match is weak. Some rows mark clone size as missing; the rest say once, few, many or name a class of expanded clone.

>.|TRBJ1-5|TRBV7-2|many
CASSNSNQPQHF
TGTGCCAGCAGCAATAGCAATCAGCCCCAGCATTTT
>.|TRBJ2-3|TRBV3-1|few
CASSQGSFFDTDTQYF
TGTGCCAGCAGCCAAGGTTCTTTTTTTGACACAGATACGCAGTATTTT
>.|TRBJ1-2|TRBV19|few
CAGTDDYGYTF
TGTGCCGGAACAGATGACTATGGCTACACCTTC
>.|TRBJ1-5|TRBV6-5|few
CASSPSDGSNQPQHF
TGTGCCAGCAGCCCATCCGACGGAAGCAATCAGCCCCAGCATTTT
>TRBD2|TRBJ2-5|TRBV6-6|.
CASSSWTSGGFQETQYF
TGTGCCAGCAGTTCATGGACTAGCGGGGGGTTCCAAGAGACCCAGTACTTC
>.|TRBJ1-6|TRBV7-3|.
CASSLTGRNSPLHF
TGTGCCAGCAGCTTAACAGGAAGGAATTCACCCCTCCACTTT
>.|TRBJ1-2|TRBV27|few
CASSLTSGDPDYGYTF
TGTGCCAGCAGTTTAACGTCAGGGGATCCGGACTATGGCTACACCTTC
>TRBD1|TRBJ1-2|TRBV18|.
CASSQTTGNNYGYTF
TGTGCCAGCTCACAAACGACAGGGAATAACTATGGCTACACCTTC
>TRBD2|TRBJ2-7|TRBV28|.
CASSSSGGGSYEQYF
TGTGCCAGCAGTTCCTCGGGAGGTGGTTCCTACGAGCAGTACTTC
>.|TRBJ2-1|TRBV15|many
CATSREGGGSYNEQFF
TGTGCCACCAGCAGAGAAGGGGGGGGCTCCTACAATGAGCAGTTCTTC
>.|TRBJ1-1|TRBV2|few
CASRSQVEAFF
TGTGCCAGCCGATCACAGGTTGAGGCTTTCTTT
>.|TRBJ1-2|TRBV29-1|.
CSGGDARFGYTF
TGCAGCGGAGGGGACGCCAGATTCGGCTACACCTTC
>.|TRBJ2-7|TRBV4-1|.
CASSQAALGNYEQYF
TGCGCCAGCAGCCAAGCGGCCTTGGGAAACTACGAGCAGTACTTC
>TRBD2|TRBJ2-7|TRBV7-8|few
CASSPDRVAGIYEQYF
TGTGCCAGCAGCCCAGACAGAGTAGCGGGGATCTACGAGCAGTACTTC
>TRBD2|TRBJ2-1|TRBV4-3|.
CASSRETRTSGRNEQFF
TGCGCCAGCAGCCGAGAAACTAGGACTAGTGGGCGCAATGAGCAGTTCTTC
>.|TRBJ2-1|TRBV7-9|few
CASSLAKSAGQNEQFF
TGTGCCAGCAGCTTAGCCAAGTCGGCAGGGCAGAATGAGCAGTTCTTC
>.|TRBJ1-1|TRBV4-3|few
CASSQSRGLKEAFF
TGCGCCAGCAGCCAGTCCAGGGGCCTGAAGGAAGCTTTCTTT
>TRBD1|TRBJ2-4|TRBV7-9|.
CASSQTGASSIQYF
TGTGCCAGCAGCCAGACAGGGGCCTCTTCAATTCAGTACTTC
>.|TRBJ1-5|TRBV2|.
CASSMDQPQHF
TGTGCCAGCAGCATGGATCAGCCCCAGCATTTT
>TRBD1|TRBJ2-5|TRBV6-5|few
CASSYEYRDRAEETQYF
TGTGCCAGCAGTTACGAGTATCGGGACAGGGCGGAAGAGACCCAGTACTTC
>TRBD1|TRBJ1-5|TRBV6-2/TRBV6-3|.
CASRLQGGNQPQHF
TGTGCCAGCAGGTTACAGGGGGGCAATCAGCCCCAGCATTTT
>.|TRBJ2-1|TRBV24-1|.
CATSDFAAPNEQFF
TGTGCCACCAGTGATTTTGCTGCCCCTAACGAGCAGTTCTTC
>.|TRBJ2-7|TRBV7-6|medium-sized
CASSLGTGAYEQYF
TGTGCCAGCAGCTTAGGAACAGGAGCCTACGAGCAGTACTTC
>.|TRBJ2-2|TRBV7-8|.
CASSFQLRTGELFF
TGTGCCAGCTCCTTCCAACTACGGACCGGGGAGCTGTTTTTT
>TRBD2|TRBJ2-1|TRBV3-1|many
CASSQGMGGGYNEQFF
TGTGCCAGCAGCCAAGGGATGGGGGGGGGCTACAATGAGCAGTTCTTC
>.|TRBJ2-1|TRBV12-3/TRBV12-4|many
CASRKGYNEQFF
TGTGCCAGCAGAAAAGGCTACAATGAGCAGTTCTTC
>.|TRBJ1-1|TRBV4-1|many
CASSQDTRPVTEAFF
TGCGCCAGCAGCCAAGACACCCGGCCAGTCACTGAAGCTTTCTTT
>TRBD1|TRBJ2-7|TRBV11-1|.
CASSFYTGGYEQYF
TGTGCCAGCAGCTTCTACACAGGGGGCTACGAGCAGTACTTC
>.|TRBJ2-3|TRBV6-1|many
CASSEKDTDTQYF
TGTGCCAGCAGTGAAAAGGACACAGATACGCAGTATTTT
>.|TRBJ1-6|TRBV11-2|few
CASSFSGDNSPLHF
TGTGCCAGCAGCTTCTCGGGTGATAATTCACCCCTCCACTTT
>TRBD2|TRBJ2-7|TRBV12-3/TRBV12-4|.
CASGTSGTAYEQYF
TGTGCCAGCGGCACTAGCGGGACAGCCTACGAGCAGTACTTC
>TRBD2|TRBJ2-3|TRBV5-6|many
CASNGLAGPTDTQYF
TGTGCCAGCAACGGACTAGCGGGACCCACAGATACGCAGTATTTT
>.|TRBJ1-2|TRBV19|.
CASSIPSISPNYGYTF
TGTGCCAGTAGTATCCCCTCAATCAGCCCTAACTATGGCTACACCTTC
>.|TRBJ1-1|TRBV12-3/TRBV12-4|few
CASSLGAPGQGTEAFF
TGTGCCAGCAGTTTAGGTGCCCCGGGCCAGGGGACTGAAGCTTTCTTT
>TRBD1|TRBJ1-2|TRBV7-8|few
CATLEGAYGYTF
TGTGCCACCCTGGAGGGGGCCTATGGCTACACCTTC
>.|TRBJ2-1|TRBV7-6|many
CASSLAGRDDNEQFF
TGTGCCAGCAGCTTAGCCGGGCGGGATGACAATGAGCAGTTCTTC
>.|TRBJ2-1|TRBV10-3|many
CAISEYPGNEQFF
TGTGCCATCAGTGAGTACCCAGGGAATGAGCAGTTCTTC
>.|TRBJ2-2|TRBV4-1|few
CASSQYPGELFF
TGCGCCAGCAGCCAATACCCCGGGGAGCTGTTTTTT
>.|TRBJ1-2|TRBV27|.
CASSSSREVSGYTF
TGTGCCAGCAGTAGCAGCAGGGAGGTTTCGGGCTACACCTTC
>TRBD1|TRBJ1-1|TRBV6-5|few
CASSYRPSGGSGEAFF
TGTGCCAGCAGTTACAGGCCATCAGGGGGATCCGGTGAAGCTTTCTTT
>.|TRBJ1-1|TRBV12-3/TRBV12-4|.
CASTVGVNTEAFF
TGTGCCAGCACCGTTGGGGTGAACACTGAAGCTTTCTTT
>.|TRBJ1-6|TRBV20-1|many
CSAGGSYNSPLHF
TGCAGTGCGGGGGGCTCCTATAATTCACCCCTCCACTTT
>TRBD1|TRBJ2-5|TRBV9|few
CASSEFGTEETQYF
TGTGCCAGCAGCGAATTTGGGACAGAAGAGACCCAGTACTTC
>TRBD2|TRBJ2-1|TRBV7-9|many
CASSPAGTSGSNEQFF
TGTGCCAGCAGCCCCGCCGGGACTAGCGGGAGCAATGAGCAGTTCTTC
>.|TRBJ2-3|TRBV18|many
CASSRYTDTQYF
TGTGCCAGCTCACGCTACACAGATACGCAGTATTTT
>TRBD1|TRBJ1-5|TRBV7-9|few
CASSQGANQPQHF
TGTGCCAGCAGTCAGGGGGCGAATCAGCCCCAGCATTTT
>TRBD2|TRBJ2-7|TRBV18|few
CASSQSGLAAHEQYF
TGTGCCAGCTCACAAAGTGGACTAGCGGCACACGAGCAGTACTTC
>TRBD2|TRBJ2-1|TRBV18|.
CASSPDIAGGTEQFF
TGTGCCAGCTCACCAGATATAGCGGGAGGCACTGAGCAGTTCTTC
>.|TRBJ2-3|TRBV19|few
CASSIHGSVDTQYF
TGTGCCAGTAGTATACACGGGTCGGTAGATACGCAGTATTTT
>TRBD1|TRBJ1-2|TRBV14|many
CASGDSYGYTF
TGTGCCAGCGGGGACAGTTATGGCTACACCTTC
>.|TRBJ2-5|TRBV3-1|.
CASGKYQETQYF
TGTGCCAGCGGCAAATACCAAGAGACCCAGTACTTC
>TRBD2|TRBJ2-3|TRBV18|few
CASSPGTSGSDTQYF
TGTGCCAGCTCACCCGGGACTAGCGGATCAGATACGCAGTATTTT
>.|TRBJ1-4|TRBV12-3/TRBV12-4|.
CASSHSGDRRGEKLFF
TGTGCCAGCAGCCATAGTGGCGACAGGAGGGGTGAAAAACTGTTTTTT
>.|TRBJ2-3|TRBV5-6|many
CASSTVGGTTDTQYF
TGTGCCAGCAGCACCGTAGGGGGAACTACAGATACGCAGTATTTT
>.|TRBJ1-1|TRBV5-1|.
CASSLSEIMNTEAFF
TGCGCCAGCAGCCTTTCAGAAATCATGAACACTGAAGCTTTCTTT